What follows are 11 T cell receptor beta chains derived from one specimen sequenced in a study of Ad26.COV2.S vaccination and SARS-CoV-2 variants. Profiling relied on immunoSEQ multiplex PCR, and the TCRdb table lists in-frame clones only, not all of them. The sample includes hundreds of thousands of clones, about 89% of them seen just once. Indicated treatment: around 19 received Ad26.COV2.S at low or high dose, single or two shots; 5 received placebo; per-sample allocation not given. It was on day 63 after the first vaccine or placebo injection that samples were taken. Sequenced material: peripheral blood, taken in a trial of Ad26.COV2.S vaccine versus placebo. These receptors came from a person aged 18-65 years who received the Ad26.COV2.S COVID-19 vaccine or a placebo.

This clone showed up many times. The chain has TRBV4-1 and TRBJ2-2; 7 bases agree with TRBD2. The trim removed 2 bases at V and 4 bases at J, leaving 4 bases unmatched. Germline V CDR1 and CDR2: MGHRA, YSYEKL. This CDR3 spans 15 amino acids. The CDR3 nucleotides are TGCGCCAGCAGCCAACGGGGGGATGGCACCGGGGAGCTGTTTTTT. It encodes CASSQRGDGTGELFF.

The CDR3 nucleotides read TGTGCCAGCAGTGAAACCCTAGACAGTAACACTGAAGCTTTCTTT. Residues: CASSETLDSNTEAFF. The rearrangement links TRBV11-2 to TRBJ1-1; maybe TRBD1 (5 bases). The CDR3 runs 15 residues. V was trimmed by 6 bases and J by 2 bases, leaving 16 bases between them. Germline assignment: CDR1 SGHAT and CDR2 FQNNGV.

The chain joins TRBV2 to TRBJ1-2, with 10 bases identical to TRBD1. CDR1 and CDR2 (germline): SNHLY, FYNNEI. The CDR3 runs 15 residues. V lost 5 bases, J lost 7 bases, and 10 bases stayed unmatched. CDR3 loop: CASSSKGTGVGGYTF. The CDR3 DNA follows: TGTGCCAGCAGTTCAAAGGGGACAGGGGTGGGTGGCTACACCTTC. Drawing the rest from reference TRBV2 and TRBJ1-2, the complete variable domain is EPEVTQTPSHQVTQMGQEVILRCVPISNHLYFYWYRQILGQKVEFLVSFYNNEISEKSEIFDDQFSVERPDGSNFTLKIRSTKLEDSAMYFCASSSKGTGVGGYTFGSGTRLTVV.

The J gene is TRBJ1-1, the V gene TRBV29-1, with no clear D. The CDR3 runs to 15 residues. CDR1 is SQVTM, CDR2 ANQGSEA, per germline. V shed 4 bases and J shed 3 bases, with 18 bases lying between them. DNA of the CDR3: TGCAGCGTTGGGGCTGATGCTAGTTTACACACTGAAGCTTTCTTT. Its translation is CSVGADASLHTEAFF.

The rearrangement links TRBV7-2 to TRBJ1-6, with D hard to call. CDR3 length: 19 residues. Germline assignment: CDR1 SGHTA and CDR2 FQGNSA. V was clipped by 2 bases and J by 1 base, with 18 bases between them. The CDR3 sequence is CASSLMYVGGRSYNSPLHF. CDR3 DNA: TGTGCCAGCAGCTTAATGTATGTAGGAGGGAGGTCCTATAATTCACCCCTCCACTTT.

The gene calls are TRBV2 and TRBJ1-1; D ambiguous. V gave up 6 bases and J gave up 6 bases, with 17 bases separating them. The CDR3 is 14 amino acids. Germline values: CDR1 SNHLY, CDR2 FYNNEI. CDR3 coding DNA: TGTGCCAGCAGCCCGATCGACTTGTCGCCTGAAGCTTTCTTT. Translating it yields CASSPIDLSPEAFF.

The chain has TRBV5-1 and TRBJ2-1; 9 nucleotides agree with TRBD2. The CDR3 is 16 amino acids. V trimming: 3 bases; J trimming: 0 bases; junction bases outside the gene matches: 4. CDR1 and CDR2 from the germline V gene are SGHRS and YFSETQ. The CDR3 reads CASSSGLAPSYNEQFF. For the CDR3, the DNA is TGCGCCAGCAGCTCGGGACTAGCTCCCTCCTACAATGAGCAGTTCTTC.

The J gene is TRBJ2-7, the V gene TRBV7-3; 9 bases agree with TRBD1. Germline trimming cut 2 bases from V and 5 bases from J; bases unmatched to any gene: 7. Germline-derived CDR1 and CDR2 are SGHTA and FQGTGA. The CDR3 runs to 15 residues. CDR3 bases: TGTGCCAGCAGCTTAGATCGGGACAGGGAAAACGAGCAGTACTTC. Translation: CASSLDRDRENEQYF.

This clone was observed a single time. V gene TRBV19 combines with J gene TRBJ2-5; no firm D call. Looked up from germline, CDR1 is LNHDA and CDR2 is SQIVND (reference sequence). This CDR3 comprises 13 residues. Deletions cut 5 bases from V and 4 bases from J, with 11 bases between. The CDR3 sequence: CASSSSRRETQYF. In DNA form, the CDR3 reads TGTGCCAGTAGTTCGTCTCGTAGAGAGACCCAGTACTTC.

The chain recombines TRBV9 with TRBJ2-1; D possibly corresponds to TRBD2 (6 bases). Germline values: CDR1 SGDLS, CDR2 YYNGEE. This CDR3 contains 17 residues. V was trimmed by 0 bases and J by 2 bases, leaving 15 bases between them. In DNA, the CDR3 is TGTGCCAGCAGCGTAGTGGCCGGAGGGGCCGCCTACAATGAGCAGTTCTTC. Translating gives CASSVVAGGAAYNEQFF.

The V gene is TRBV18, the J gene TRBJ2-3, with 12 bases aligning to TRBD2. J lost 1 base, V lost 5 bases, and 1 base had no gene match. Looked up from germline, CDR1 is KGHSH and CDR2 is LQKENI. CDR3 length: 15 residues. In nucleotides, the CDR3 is TGTGCCAGCTCAAGGACTAGCGGGGGCACAGATACGCAGTATTTT. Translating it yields CASSRTSGGTDTQYF.